The clone carrying this TCR beta chain was detected a few times. Its antigen is undetermined. V lost 3 bases and J 2 bases, leaving 8 bases between the germline ends. Germline assignment: CDR1 DFQATT and CDR2 SNEGSKA (reference sequence). CDR3 length: 13 amino acids. The entry originates in a study of T-cell memory formation after mild COVID-19. TCR alpha and TCR beta cDNA libraries with sample barcodes and UMIs came from 5'RACE using constant-segment primers. Each CDR3 protein is one row after TCRdb ran MiXCR on the 5' RACE reads. The sample has around 440,000 distinct CDR3 sequences; about 20% are singletons. Study-level results: Mainly CM and EM harbored the contracting CD4+ clones; mainly EMRA harbored the CD8+ ones.

Specimen: PBMCs or a T cell subset sorted from them (not recorded which). The TCR sequence derives from an adult woman who had mild COVID-19 (a few samples of this study predate the infection). Cell type and time point are not known. J is TRBJ1-5 and V is TRBV20-1; no clear D gene. This CDR3 is CSASPSGNQPQHF. In DNA form, the CDR3 reads TGCAGTGCTAGCCCCTCGGGCAATCAGCCCCAGCATTTT.